The T cell receptor beta chain under discussion was sequenced for a study of control samples from healthy donors and cancer patients. Germline lookup yields CDR1 LGHDT and CDR2 YNNKEL (reference sequence). Trimming removed 3 bases from V and 4 bases from J, with 15 bases in between. This CDR3 is built from 15 residues. The repertoire was sequenced with immunoSEQ multiplex PCR; TCRdb's copy has only in-frame clones and lacks some. Here the sample spans about 92,000 clones, roughly 86% being singletons. The genes are TRBV3-1 (or the pseudogene TRBV3-2) and TRBJ1-2, with D possibly being TRBD1 (6 bases). The sequence was collected from a woman aged 60-75 years in good health. Material for sequencing was blood. As DNA, the CDR3 is TGTGCCAGCAGCCAGATCCCAGGGGCCGGCTATGGCTACACCTTC. Protein: CASSQIPGAGYGYTF.